This T cell receptor beta chain was identified in a study of blood T cell repertoires in COVID-19. Study context: COVID-19 samples collected from the United States, Italy and Spain covered acute and convalescent phases.

Participants' reported clinical history set cohort assignment. What the recovered Cohort 3 donors had was two negative PCRs, clearance, or symptom resolution. This clone was seen a single time. V lost 5 bases, J lost 8 bases, and 9 bases lay in between. CDR1 is LNHDA and CDR2 is SQIVND in the germline V gene (reference sequence). CDR3 length: 12 residues. The data were produced by immunoSEQ multiplex PCR, yet TCRdb's version contains in-frame clones alone and is incomplete. Seen here are approximately 210,000 clones, around 90% observed once, and the top ten hold over 7%. This clonotype was sampled from a woman younger than 35 who had recovered from COVID-19. The source material was PBMCs or T cells enriched from blood (not recorded which). This chain uses TRBV19 with TRBJ1-4; D possibly corresponds to TRBD1 (6 bases). This chain's CDR3 is CASSFQGEKLFF. Here the CDR3 DNA reads TGTGCCAGTAGTTTCCAGGGGGAAAAACTGTTTTTT.